These T cell receptor beta chains were read from a single sample in a study of cytomegalovirus exposure and HLA in healthy donors. The method was immunoSEQ multiplex PCR; TCRdb's version includes in-frame clones alone and lacks a portion of them. In the table there are around 130,000 clones, around 83% of which are singletons. The material sequenced was PBMCs. These receptors all stem from a human donor in good health. The CDR3 runs from the conserved cysteine through the conserved F or W. Fields, in order: V gene, J gene, clone size, D gene, CDR3 DNA, CDR3 protein. The D gene is left open where the match is weak. Clone sizes are given selectively: once, few, many, or a class where the clone is expanded.

TRBV7-9,TRBJ2-7,once,TRBD2,TGTTCCAGCAGCCCCCGACTAGCGGGGGGTGGGCCGAGCTCCTACGAGCAGTACTTC,CSSSPRLAGGGPSSYEQYF
TRBV6-5,TRBJ1-1,NA,TRBD1,TGTGCCAGCAGTACCAGGGGGCACTCCACTGAAGCTTTCTTT,CASSTRGHSTEAFF
TRBV6-1,TRBJ2-1,NA,TRBD1,TGTGCCACACAAAGGGGGCTGTGGGAGCAGTTCTTC,CATQRGLWEQFF
TRBV11-2,TRBJ1-1,once,NA,TGTGCCAGCAGCACCCGACAGGTTACTGAAGCTTTCTTT,CASSTRQVTEAFF
TRBV27,TRBJ2-7,few,TRBD2,TGTGCCAGCCAAACTAGCGGGGGCTACGAGCAGTACTTC,CASQTSGGYEQYF
TRBV9,TRBJ2-7,NA,TRBD2,TGTGCCAGCAGCGTCGCCGGGACTAGTCCCTACGAGCAGTACTTC,CASSVAGTSPYEQYF
TRBV7-8,TRBJ1-2,NA,TRBD1,TGTGCCAGCAGCTTAGGGGACAGGGGGCGGACTTTAGTAGACTACACCTTC,CASSLGDRGRTLVDYTF
TRBV4-1,TRBJ2-5,NA,TRBD1,TGCGCCAGCAGCCAAGACAGGACGACAGGGTGGGGAGAGACCCAGTACTTC,CASSQDRTTGWGETQYF
TRBV7-9,TRBJ2-3,NA,NA,TGTGCCAGGGCGGGGTCTAGCACAGATACGCAGTATTTT,CARAGSSTDTQYF
TRBV21-1,TRBJ2-6,NA,NA,TGTGCCAGCAGCTCCATAAATCCAGCGAGGGAACGGGACACAAGATCTGGGGCCAACGTCCTGACTTTC,CASSSINPARERDTRSGANVLTF
TRBV4-1,TRBJ1-5,NA,NA,TGCGCCAGCAGCGGATGGAGTCGGGATCAGCCCCAGCATTTT,CASSGWSRDQPQHF
TRBV7-9,TRBJ2-7,NA,NA,TGTGCCAGCAGCTTAGCGCTGACAGGGAGGTTCGACGAGCAGTACTTC,CASSLALTGRFDEQYF
TRBV5-1,TRBJ2-7,few,TRBD2,TGCGCCAGCAGCTTGGCGTCGGGGGGGCCGGGGGAGCAGTACTTC,CASSLASGGPGEQYF
TRBV2,TRBJ1-3,NA,TRBD1,TGTGCCAGCAGTCTCCGGACAGGGGGCGGAAAGAACATATATTTT,CASSLRTGGGKNIYF
TRBV7-9,TRBJ2-5,NA,NA,TGTGCCAGCAGCTCTTCTAGCATCCGAGAGACCCAGTACTTC,CASSSSSIRETQYF
TRBV5-1,TRBJ2-3,NA,TRBD2,TGCGCCAGCAGCAACGAGCGGGGGGGAATCACAGATACGCAGTATTTT,CASSNERGGITDTQYF
TRBV7-8,TRBJ2-7,NA,NA,TGTGCCAGCAGCTCGCCGACTCTACTAGCTTACTACGAGCAGTACTTC,CASSSPTLLAYYEQYF
TRBV2,TRBJ2-5,NA,NA,TGTGCCACCCGAAGGGGGGGGAGACAAGAGACCCAGTACTTC,CATRRGGRQETQYF
TRBV29-1,TRBJ2-5,NA,TRBD2,TGCAGCGTTAATAGCGGGCCCCAAGAGACCCAGTACTTC,CSVNSGPQETQYF